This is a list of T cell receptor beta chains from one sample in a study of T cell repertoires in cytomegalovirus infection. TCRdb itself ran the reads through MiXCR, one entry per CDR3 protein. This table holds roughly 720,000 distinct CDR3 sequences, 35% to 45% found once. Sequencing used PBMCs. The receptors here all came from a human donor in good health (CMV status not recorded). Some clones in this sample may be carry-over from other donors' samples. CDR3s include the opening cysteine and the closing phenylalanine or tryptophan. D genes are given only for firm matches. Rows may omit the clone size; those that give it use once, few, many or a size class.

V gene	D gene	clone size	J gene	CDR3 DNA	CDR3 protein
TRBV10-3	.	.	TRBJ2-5	TGTGCCATCAGTGAGTCGAATGGGGGAATCGGCGAGACCCAGTACTTC	CAISESNGGIGETQYF
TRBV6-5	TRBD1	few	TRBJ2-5	TGTGCCAGCAGTTCCGTACAGGGGATGAGAGAGACCCAGTACTTC	CASSSVQGMRETQYF
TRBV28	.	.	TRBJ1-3	TGTGCCAGCAGGACTCGAGGACCGATCTCCTCGTCGGGAAGAAACACCATATATTTT	CASRTRGPISSSGRNTIYF
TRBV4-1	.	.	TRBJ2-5	TGCGCCAGCAGCCAAGAGCATGGGGAGGAAGAGACCCAGTACTTC	CASSQEHGEEETQYF
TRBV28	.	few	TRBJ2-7	TGTGCCAGCAGTTTTTCCTCTCGGGGGCGCGAGTCCTACGAGCAGTACTTC	CASSFSSRGRESYEQYF
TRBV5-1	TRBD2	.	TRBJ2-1	TGCGCCAGCAGCTTGCTTGCTAGCGGGAGGGGTAATGAGCAGTTCTTC	CASSLLASGRGNEQFF
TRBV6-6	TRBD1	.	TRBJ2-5	TGTGCCAGCAACCTAGACAGGGTCAACGGTGAGACCCAGTACTTC	CASNLDRVNGETQYF
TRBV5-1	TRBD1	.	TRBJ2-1	TGCGCCATCAGTAGGGACAGGGGTGACAATGAGCAGTTCTTC	CAISRDRGDNEQFF
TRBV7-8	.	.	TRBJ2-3	TGTGCCAGCAGCCCTAAGTCGGGCGTGATCAGCACAGATACGCAGTATTTT	CASSPKSGVISTDTQYF
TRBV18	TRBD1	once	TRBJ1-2	TGTGCCAGCTCACCGACCCTTACCGACAGGGGATATGGCTACACCTTC	CASSPTLTDRGYGYTF
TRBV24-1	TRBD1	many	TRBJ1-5	TGTGCCACCAGTGACCGACAGGGGAGTCCAAATCAGCCCCAGCATTTT	CATSDRQGSPNQPQHF
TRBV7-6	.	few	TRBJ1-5	TGTGCCAGCAGCCCCCAACCGAGCAATCAGCCCCAGCATTTT	CASSPQPSNQPQHF
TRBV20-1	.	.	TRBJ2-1	TGCAGTGCGCCTTTCGGAGGCAGGAGCTCCTACAATGAGCAGTTCTTC	CSAPFGGRSSYNEQFF
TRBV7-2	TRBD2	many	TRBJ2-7	TGTGCCAGCAGCTCCGGACTAGCTACCTACGAGCAGTACTTC	CASSSGLATYEQYF
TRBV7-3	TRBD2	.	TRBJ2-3	TGTGCCAGCAGCTCTAAACTTAGCGGGACTAGCACAGATACGCAGTATTTT	CASSSKLSGTSTDTQYF
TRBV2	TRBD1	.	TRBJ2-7	TGTGCCAGCAGGACTGGGGCGGACAGGGGTTCCGAGCAGTACTTC	CASRTGADRGSEQYF
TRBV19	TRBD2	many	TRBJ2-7	TGTGCCAGTAGCTCGCGGGAGGGCCTCTACGAGCAGTACTTC	CASSSREGLYEQYF
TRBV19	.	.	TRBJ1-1	TGTGCCAGTAGTAGCCAGGAAACTGAAGCTTTCTTT	CASSSQETEAFF
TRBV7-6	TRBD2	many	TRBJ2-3	TGTGCCAGCAGTGGAGCGGGGGGCACAGATACGCAGTATTTT	CASSGAGGTDTQYF
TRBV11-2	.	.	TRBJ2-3	TGTGCCAGCAGCTTTGACCCCTCAGGCGGTACGCAGTATTTT	CASSFDPSGGTQYF
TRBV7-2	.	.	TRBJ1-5	TGTGCCAGCAGCTCTCCCGATGGCCAGCCCCAGCATTTT	CASSSPDGQPQHF
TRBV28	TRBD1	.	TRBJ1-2	TGTGCCAGCAGCGACCGAGGACAGGGTGGAACTGGCTACACCTTC	CASSDRGQGGTGYTF
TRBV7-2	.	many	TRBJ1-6	TGTGCCAGCAGCTTATATGGGGGCTCTAATTCACCCCTCCACTTT	CASSLYGGSNSPLHF
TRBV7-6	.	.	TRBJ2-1	TGTGCCAGCAGCTCCTGGACAGACAATGAGCAGTTCTTC	CASSSWTDNEQFF
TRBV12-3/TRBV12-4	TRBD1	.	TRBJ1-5	TGTGCCAGCAGGGGGGGACAGGGTGGCAATCAGCCCCAGCATTTT	CASRGGQGGNQPQHF
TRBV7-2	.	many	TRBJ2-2	TGTGCCAGCAGCTTAGCGTGGGGGACCGGGGAGCTGTTTTTT	CASSLAWGTGELFF
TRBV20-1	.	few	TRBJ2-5	TGCAGTGCTAGGTTCGGGAGCGGAGAGACCCAGTACTTC	CSARFGSGETQYF
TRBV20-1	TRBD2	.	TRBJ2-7	TGCAGTGCTAGAAGTTTAGGCGGTTCTAGCGGGAGAGTCTACGAGCAGTACTTC	CSARSLGGSSGRVYEQYF
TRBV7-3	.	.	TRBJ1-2	TGTGCCAGCAGCTTAATGCCGAGGACTCGTGGCTACACCTTC	CASSLMPRTRGYTF
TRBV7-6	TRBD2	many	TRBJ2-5	TGTGCCAGCAGCTTAGAGGCCCCGGGACTAGCGGGAGAGACCCAGTACTTC	CASSLEAPGLAGETQYF
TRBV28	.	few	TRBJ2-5	TGTGCCAGCAGTCAACCAATAATGTACCAAGAGACCCAGTACTTC	CASSQPIMYQETQYF
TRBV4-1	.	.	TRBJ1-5	TGCGCCAGCAGCCAATTCCCGAGGACAGAACAGCCCCAGCATTTT	CASSQFPRTEQPQHF
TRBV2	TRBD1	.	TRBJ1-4	TGTGCCAGCAGCCCCTGGACAGGGGGCATCGATATGGAAAAACTGTTTTTT	CASSPWTGGIDMEKLFF
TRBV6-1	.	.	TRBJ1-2	TGTGCCAGCAGTGAAGCGCAGGAGGCCCTCTATGGCTACACCTTC	CASSEAQEALYGYTF
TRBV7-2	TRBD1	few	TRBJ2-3	TGTGCCAGCAGGCCAGGGGGCGTCACAGATACGCAGTATTTT	CASRPGGVTDTQYF
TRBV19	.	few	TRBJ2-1	TGTGCCAGTAGTGATTTAGTCACGCACTTC	CASSDLVTHF
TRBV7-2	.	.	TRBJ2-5	TGTGCCAGCAGCCACCAGCCCCCGGCCCAGTACTTC	CASSHQPPAQYF